This T cell receptor beta chain is from a study of immune heterogeneity within non-small cell lung tumors. Multiplex PCR with 32 V and 13 J primers amplified TCR beta CDR3. TCRdb fed the multiplex PCR reads into MiXCR, producing one record per CDR3 protein. The data contain around 9,700 distinct CDR3 sequences, about 20% of them singletons. Template material for each sample was 550 to 650 ng of bulk tumor genomic DNA. Every primary tumor yielded several biopsies, spaced far apart, that were taken during surgery. Enrolled patients presented with newly diagnosed, previously untreated non-small cell lung cancer and underwent curative surgery. Everyone who gave samples had just been diagnosed with non-small cell lung cancer and was having surgery with curative intent. The CDR3 runs 12 residues. Per the germline V gene, CDR1 is GTSNPN and CDR2 is SVGIG (reference sequence). Trimming pared 3 bases from V and 4 bases from J, leaving 9 bases between.

Study results and limitations: High-frequency T-cell receptor beta clonotypes differed largely between individual patients. Local T-cell clonality was recorded as moderately but significantly correlated with local tumor mutational burden, with R about 0.32. Identical dominant CDR3 beta clonotypes were found repeatedly across the tumor sites of a single patient, and these appeared alongside high-frequency clones that were unique to particular tumor locations.

Relative to its sample, this clonotype is medium-sized (0.01 to 0.1%). Its target is unknown. Sequenced sample: lung tumor tissue. The genes are TRBV30 and TRBJ1-1; no clear D. The receptor's source is a man aged 60 to 75 with non-small cell lung cancer. The CDR3 spells CAWRALGTEAFF. In nucleotides, the CDR3 is TGTGCCTGGAGGGCTTTAGGCACTGAAGCTTTCTTT.